These 2 T cell receptor beta chains came from one sample sequenced in a study of human T cells and chemical hapten exposure. TCRdb analysed the RACE reads with MiXCR anew, one entry per CDR3 protein. The table lists about 40,000 distinct CDR3 sequences, less than 4% of them singletons. Described time point: patch test 2, 6 weeks after DPC sensitization. The treatment is: therapeutic diphenylcyclopropenone sensitization with weekly scalp DPC. Material: whole blood, obtained in connection with sensitization to the hapten diphenylcyclopropenone (DPC). The receptors shown here come from a man aged 35-49 years with alopecia areata. Some clones in this sample may be carry-over from other donors' samples.

This clonotype was counted at least ten times. V usage is TRBV28 and J usage is TRBJ2-5, with no clear D. V lost 6 bases to trimming and J lost 4 bases, with 12 bases between them. Germline CDR1 and CDR2: MDHEN and SYDVKM. This CDR3 region has 13 residues. The CDR3 bases are TGTGCCAGCAGCGCCCCGGCAACAGAGACCCAGTACTTC. As protein: CASSAPATETQYF.

This clonotype appeared many times. The genes are TRBV12-3 or TRBV12-4 and TRBJ2-1; 9 bases match TRBD2. This CDR3 has 15 residues. The J segment lost 5 bases and the V segment lost 6 bases, leaving 8 bases of the junction unmatched. The CDR3 DNA is TGTGCCAGCAGCCGAGCGGGAGGATCCCACAATGAGCAGTTCTTC. The encoded protein is CASSRAGGSHNEQFF.